The 21 T cell receptor beta chains in this list originate from one sample, sequenced in a study of pediatric ulcerative colitis. The repertoire was sequenced with immunoSEQ multiplex PCR; TCRdb's copy has only in-frame clones and lacks some. This sample has tens of thousands of clones, with about two thirds found just once. Rectal tissue came from one to two pinch biopsies taken at colonoscopy. The sample was gut tissue. The receptor set was obtained from a boy younger than 18 with severe ulcerative colitis.

The rearrangement links TRBV5-1 to TRBJ2-1, with TRBD1 matching 8 bases. The CDR3 has 13 amino acids. Germline V gene data show CDR1 as SGHRS and CDR2 as YFSETQ. Unmatched junction bases numbered 5, after V lost 3 bases and J lost 9 bases. The CDR3 sequence: CASSWQGAAEQFF. Written as DNA, the CDR3 is TGCGCCAGCAGCTGGCAGGGGGCAGCTGAGCAGTTCTTC.

V usage is TRBV5-1 and J usage is TRBJ2-3, with TRBD2 matching 11 bases. Germline values: CDR1 SGHRS, CDR2 YFSETQ. With V trimmed by 6 bases and J by 0 bases, 3 bases remained unmatched. CDR3 length: 15 residues. For the CDR3, the DNA is TGCGCCAGCAAAGGGACTAGCGGTAGCACAGATACGCAGTATTTT. Its translation is CASKGTSGSTDTQYF.

The CDR3 here is CASSLGQQTEAFF. The DNA for the CDR3 is TGTGCCAGCAGCTTAGGGCAACAAACTGAAGCTTTCTTT. V gene TRBV7-3 combines with J gene TRBJ1-1; D is undetermined. Germline CDR1 SGHTA, CDR2 FQGTGA. V gave up 2 bases and J gave up 5 bases, with 9 bases separating them. There are 13 residues in the CDR3.

This clone has only one observation. This chain joins TRBV5-1 and TRBJ1-2; tentative D call: TRBD1 (6 bases). The CDR3 totals 13 residues. Germline V gene sequence: CDR1 SGHRS, CDR2 YFSETQ. Trimming took off 4 bases at V and 5 bases at J, with 12 bases between the two ends. The CDR3 region is CASSTPGEYGYTF. Here the CDR3 DNA reads TGCGCCAGCAGCACCCCAGGGGAGTATGGCTACACCTTC.

Note on this clone: At the DNA level, this CDR3 is encoded by other sequences in the same sample as well. Written as DNA, the CDR3 is TGCAGTGCTAGTTCTGGTTACGAGCAGTACTTC. Translating gives CSASSGYEQYF. The gene calls are TRBV20-1 and TRBJ2-7; D unclear. Trimming cost V 3 bases and J 4 bases, with 7 bases left between them. The CDR3 spans 11 residues. Germline V lookup: CDR1 DFQATT, CDR2 SNEGSKA (reference sequence).

The J gene is TRBJ1-1, the V gene TRBV7-8; D is perhaps TRBD1 (5 bases). V lost 0 bases, J lost 2 bases, and 16 bases lay in between. Germline V CDR1 and CDR2: SGHVS, FQNEAQ. The CDR3 has 17 amino acids. Here the CDR3 DNA reads TGTGCCAGCAGCTTAGCTGGCAGGGCTGGGGGAAACACTGAAGCTTTCTTT. It translates to CASSLAGRAGGNTEAFF.

The chain joins TRBV5-5 to TRBJ1-5; D is ambiguous. Trimming shortened V by 1 base and J by 8 bases, and 19 bases separated the two germline ends. The CDR3 loop spans 16 amino acids. Germline V lookup: CDR1 SGHKS, CDR2 YYEKEE (reference sequence). CDR3 sequence: CASSLRRQDNGEPQHF. CDR3 in DNA: TGTGCCAGCAGCTTGCGGCGTCAGGATAACGGGGAGCCCCAGCATTTT.

This clone was observed a few times. This chain joins TRBV5-6 and TRBJ1-6; 9 bases are a match to TRBD1. CDR3 length equals 16 residues. The germline V gene has CDR1 SGHDT and CDR2 YYEEEE. V was pared by 2 bases and J by 10 bases, with 10 bases of the junction left unmatched. Here the CDR3 reads CASSFWNRDRVSPLHF. CDR3 DNA: TGTGCCAGCAGCTTTTGGAACCGGGACAGGGTGTCACCCCTCCACTTT.

By share, this clone ranks as medium-sized. Distinct nucleotide sequences in the sample also encode this CDR3. J is TRBJ2-7 and V is TRBV29-1; 7 bases are shared with TRBD2. Losses at the gene ends were 4 bases for V and 1 base for J; bases not matched to a gene: 4. The CDR3 covers 13 residues. Per the germline V gene, CDR1 is SQVTM and CDR2 is ANQGSEA. The DNA for the CDR3 is TGCAGCGTTGGACGACTAGCATCCTACGAGCAGTACTTC. Protein: CSVGRLASYEQYF.

This clone has a handful of counts. The chain carries TRBV19 and TRBJ2-3; D is uncertain. This CDR3 region has 14 residues. CDR1 and CDR2 from the germline V gene are LNHDA and SQIVND (reference sequence). The V gene lost 4 bases and the J gene lost 0 bases, with 8 bases spanning the gap. The CDR3 spells CASSNSPSTDTQYF. The CDR3 DNA sequence: TGTGCCAGTAGTAACTCTCCTAGCACAGATACGCAGTATTTT.

This clone has more than one count but fewer than ten. The same CDR3 also results from other DNA sequences found in this sample. The chain combines TRBV11-2 with TRBJ2-7, with D perhaps being TRBD1 or TRBD2 (5 bases each). The CDR3 consists of 14 residues. Trimming pared 4 bases from V and 6 bases from J, leaving 16 bases between. Looked up from germline, CDR1 is SGHAT and CDR2 is FQNNGV. CDR3 protein: CASSSGTVVLEQYF. CDR3 sequence (DNA): TGTGCCAGCAGCTCCGGGACGGTGGTTCTCGAGCAGTACTTC.

This clone was counted a few times. This rearrangement joins TRBV19 to TRBJ1-2; D remains ambiguous. The germline CDR1 and CDR2 sequences are LNHDA and SQIVND (reference sequence). V lost 5 bases and J lost 4, with 8 bases in between. This CDR3 has 12 residues. CDR3 DNA sequence: TGTGCCAGTAGTTTGGTTACCTATGGCTACACCTTC. Protein: CASSLVTYGYTF.

V and J are TRBV4-3 and TRBJ2-4; 8 bases are shared with TRBD1. Germline V gene sequence: CDR1 LGHNA, CDR2 YSLEER. CDR3 length: 13 amino acids. J gave up 5 bases and V 8 bases, and 5 bases lay outside the gene matches. The CDR3 DNA reads as TGCGCCAGCGGGAGACAGGGGCAAAACATTCAGTACTTC. Translated: CASGRQGQNIQYF.

The chain employs TRBV27 and TRBJ1-3; tentatively, D is TRBD1 (5 bases). This CDR3 is built from 15 residues. The V end was cut by 3 bases, the J end by 0 bases, with 9 bases between. Germline CDR1 and CDR2: MNHEY and SMNVEV (reference sequence). The CDR3 loop reads CASSLGRSSGNTIYF. DNA for the CDR3: TGTGCCAGCAGTTTGGGACGGAGCTCTGGAAACACCATATATTTT.

The chain joins TRBV19 to TRBJ1-5, with TRBD1 matching 7 bases. The CDR3 spans 15 residues. CDR1 is LNHDA and CDR2 is SQIVND in the germline V gene (reference sequence). V lost 5 bases, J lost 5 bases, and 9 bases stayed unmatched. This CDR3 is CASSYRQGNHQPQHF. The DNA of the CDR3 is TGTGCCAGTAGTTACCGACAGGGCAATCATCAGCCCCAGCATTTT.

The chain couples TRBV14 to TRBJ1-2, with D perhaps TRBD1 (6 bases). The CDR3 is made up of 17 amino acids. Trimming removed 1 base at V and 0 bases at J, with 15 bases between. Germline CDR1 reads SGHDN; CDR2 reads FVKESK. The CDR3 coding sequence is TGTGCCAGCAGCCAAGGATGGGGACATCTTACTAACTATGGCTACACCTTC. Its translation is CASSQGWGHLTNYGYTF. The full variable domain, in which reference TRBV14 and TRBJ1-2 provide the parts outside the CDR3, is EAGVTQFPSHSVIEKGQTVTLRCDPISGHDNLYWYRRVMGKEIKFLLHFVKESKQDESGMPNNRFLAERTGGTYSTLKVQPAELEDSGVYFCASSQGWGHLTNYGYTFGSGTRLTVV.

J is TRBJ2-2 and V is TRBV13; D gene ambiguous. Trimming shortened V by 3 bases and J by 9 bases, and 23 bases separated the two germline ends. The CDR3 totals 17 residues. From germline, CDR1 is PRHDT and CDR2 FYEKMQ (reference sequence). Here the CDR3 DNA reads TGTGCCAGCAGCTTGGACCCCTTGAGCGCTTCTAAGAGGGAGCTGTTTTTT. Encoded protein: CASSLDPLSASKRELFF.

The chain employs TRBV7-3 and TRBJ1-1, with TRBD1 matching over 7 bases. The CDR3 consists of 15 residues. V lost 5 bases, J lost 5 bases, and 11 bases stayed unmatched. CDR1 is SGHTA, CDR2 FQGTGA, per germline. The CDR3 here is CASSKQGPQTTEAFF. For the CDR3, the DNA is TGTGCCAGCAGCAAACAGGGGCCTCAGACTACTGAAGCTTTCTTT.

The chain uses TRBV5-6 and TRBJ1-2; TRBD1 is a possible D gene (6 bases). Germline-derived CDR1 and CDR2 are SGHDT and YYEEEE. V dropped 3 bases and J dropped 6 bases, with 15 bases sitting between them. The CDR3 length is 14 residues. The CDR3, as DNA: TGTGCCAGCAGCTACCGGGACATCGCAAATGGCTACACCTTC. Its translation is CASSYRDIANGYTF.

The rearrangement uses TRBV5-8 and TRBJ2-2, with a tentative D call TRBD2 (6 bases). Trimming removed 6 bases from V and 4 bases from J, with 19 bases in between. Germline V gene lookup returns CDR1 SGHTS and CDR2 YDEGEE. This CDR3 is built from 16 residues. The CDR3 coding sequence is TGTGCCAGCACCCCCAATGGCGGGGTTTTCACCGGGGAGCTGTTTTTT. As protein: CASTPNGGVFTGELFF.

This chain links TRBV15 with TRBJ2-7, with 9 bases matching TRBD1. This CDR3 contains 16 residues. After removal of 1 base from V and 3 bases from J, the junction contained 7 bases not matched to a gene. CDR1 and CDR2 (germline): LNHNV, YYDKDF (reference sequence). The CDR3 protein is CATSRAFTGGDYEQYF. In nucleotides, the CDR3 is TGTGCCACCAGCAGAGCCTTTACAGGGGGCGACTACGAGCAGTACTTC. The variable domain in full, with the rest retrieved from reference TRBV15 and TRBJ2-7, is DAMVIQNPRYQVTQFGKPVTLSCSQTLNHNVMYWYQQKSSQAPKLLFHYYDKDFNNEADTPDNFQSRRPNTSFCFLDIRSPGLGDTAMYLCATSRAFTGGDYEQYFGPGTRLTVT.